The 8 T cell receptor beta chains listed next were all sequenced from one sample in a study of cytomegalovirus exposure and HLA in healthy donors. PCR was performed using 60 Vbeta and 13 Jbeta primers. Only in-frame clones appear in the TCRdb table, and some are missing; sequencing was by immunoSEQ multiplex PCR. The record lists some 72,000 clones, of which the ten most abundant hold about 5%. The material sequenced was PBMCs. These receptors all stem from a man between 35 and 55 years old in good health and CMV-seronegative.

The rearrangement uses TRBV21-1 and TRBJ2-4; TRBD2, as called in the table, went unchecked against the DNA. TRBV21-1 is shown as a pseudogene. The length of the CDR3 is 16 residues. In nucleotides, the CDR3 is TGTGCCAGCAGCAATAGCGGGATTGGGGCCAAAAACATTCAGTACTTC. It is translated as CASSNSGIGAKNIQYF.

V is TRBV4-2 and J is TRBJ2-7; D gene uncertain. The V end was cut by 0 bases, the J end by 3 bases, with 12 bases between. Germline V gene data show CDR1 as LGHNA and CDR2 as YNFKEQ. The CDR3 extends over 15 amino acids. CDR3 in DNA: TGTGCCAGCAGCCAAGATCAATCGCAGGACTACGAGCAGTACTTC. Translated: CASSQDQSQDYEQYF.

The rearrangement joins TRBV6-1 to TRBJ1-2; D is uncertain. The CDR3 covers 10 residues. CDR1 is MNHNS, CDR2 SASEGT, per germline. Trimming stripped 5 bases from V and 7 bases from J, with 5 bases between. CDR3 protein: CASSYGGYTF. DNA for the CDR3: TGTGCCAGCAGTTACGGTGGCTACACCTTC.

J is TRBJ2-3 and V is TRBV2, with D uncertain. The germline gives CDR1 SNHLY, CDR2 FYNNEI. V shed 2 bases and J shed 3 bases, with 6 bases lying between them. This CDR3 has 13 amino acids. Here the CDR3 DNA reads TGTGCCAGCAGTGAAATGACAACAGATACGCAGTATTTT. This gives the protein CASSEMTTDTQYF.

The chain links TRBV18 to TRBJ1-2; 7 bases map to TRBD1. V shed 8 bases and J 4 bases; nucleotides not matched to a gene: 4. The CDR3 has 12 residues. The germline gives CDR1 KGHSH, CDR2 LQKENI. Here the CDR3 reads CASEGASYGYTF. In nucleotides, the CDR3 is TGTGCCAGCGAGGGGGCATCCTATGGCTACACCTTC.

The chain uses TRBV5-1 and TRBJ1-1; D might be TRBD1 (6 bases). Germline CDR1 is SGHRS and CDR2 is YFSETQ. Between the trimmed V and J ends, which lost 4 bases and 5 bases, there was a span of 15 bases. The CDR3 is made up of 14 amino acids. CDR3 DNA sequence: TGCGCCAGCAGCCATTCGGACAGTCGGACTGAAGCTTTCTTT. Protein: CASSHSDSRTEAFF.

J is TRBJ2-5 and V is TRBV11-2; TRBD1 agrees at 7 bases. The J call may be faulty, since TRBJ2-7 better matches the DNA end. This CDR3 is 16 amino acids long. Germline V lookup: CDR1 SGHAT, CDR2 FQNNGV. The CDR3 DNA follows: TGTGCCAGCAGCCAAAAACCGGGACAGCAATCCTACGAGCAGTACTTC. The encoded protein is CASSQKPGQQSYEQYF.

V and J are TRBV10-1 and TRBJ1-2; no definite D call. CDR3 length: 13 residues. CDR1 and CDR2 (germline): WNHNN, SYGVQD (reference sequence). Trimming left V 0 bases short and J 6 bases short, with 8 bases between. The CDR3 sequence is CASSESLEDGYTF. The CDR3 bases are TGCGCCAGCAGTGAGTCGCTGGAGGATGGCTACACCTTC.